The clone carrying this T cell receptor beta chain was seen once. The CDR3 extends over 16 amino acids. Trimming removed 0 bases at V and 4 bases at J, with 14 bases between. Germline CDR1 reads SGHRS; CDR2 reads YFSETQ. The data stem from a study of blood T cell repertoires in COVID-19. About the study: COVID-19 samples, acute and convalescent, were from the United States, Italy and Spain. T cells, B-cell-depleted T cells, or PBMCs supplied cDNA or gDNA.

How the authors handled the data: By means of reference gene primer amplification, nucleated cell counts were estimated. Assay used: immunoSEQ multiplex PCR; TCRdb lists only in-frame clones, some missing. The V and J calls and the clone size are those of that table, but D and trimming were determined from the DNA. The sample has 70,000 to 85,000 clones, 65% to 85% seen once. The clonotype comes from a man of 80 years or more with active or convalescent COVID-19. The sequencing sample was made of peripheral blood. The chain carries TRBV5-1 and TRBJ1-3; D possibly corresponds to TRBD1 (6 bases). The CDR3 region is CASSLAGGRFGNTIYF. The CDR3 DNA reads TGCGCCAGCAGCTTGGCCGGGGGGCGTTTCGGAAACACCATATATTTT.